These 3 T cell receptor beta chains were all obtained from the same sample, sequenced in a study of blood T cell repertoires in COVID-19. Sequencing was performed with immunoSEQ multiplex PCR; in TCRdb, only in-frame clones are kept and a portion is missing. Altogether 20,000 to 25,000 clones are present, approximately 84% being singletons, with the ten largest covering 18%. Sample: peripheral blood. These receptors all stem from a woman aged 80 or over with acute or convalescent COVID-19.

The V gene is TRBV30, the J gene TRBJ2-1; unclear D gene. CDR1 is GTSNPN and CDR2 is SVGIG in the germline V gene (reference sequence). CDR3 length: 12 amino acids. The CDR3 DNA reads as TGTGCTTCTCTCCGGTCCTACAATGAGCAGTTCTTC. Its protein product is CASLRSYNEQFF.

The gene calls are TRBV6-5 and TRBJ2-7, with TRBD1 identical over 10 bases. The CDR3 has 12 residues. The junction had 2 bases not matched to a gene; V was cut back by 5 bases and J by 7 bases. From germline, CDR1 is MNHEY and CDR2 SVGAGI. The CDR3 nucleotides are TGTGCCAGCAGTCGACAGGGGGCAGAGCAGTACTTC. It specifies CASSRQGAEQYF.

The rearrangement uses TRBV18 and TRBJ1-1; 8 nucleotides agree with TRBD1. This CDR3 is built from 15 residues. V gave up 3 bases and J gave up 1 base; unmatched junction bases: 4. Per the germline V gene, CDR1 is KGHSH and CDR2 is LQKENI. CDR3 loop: CASSPRQGRNTEAFF. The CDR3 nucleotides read TGTGCCAGCTCACCGAGACAGGGGAGGAACACTGAAGCTTTCTTT.